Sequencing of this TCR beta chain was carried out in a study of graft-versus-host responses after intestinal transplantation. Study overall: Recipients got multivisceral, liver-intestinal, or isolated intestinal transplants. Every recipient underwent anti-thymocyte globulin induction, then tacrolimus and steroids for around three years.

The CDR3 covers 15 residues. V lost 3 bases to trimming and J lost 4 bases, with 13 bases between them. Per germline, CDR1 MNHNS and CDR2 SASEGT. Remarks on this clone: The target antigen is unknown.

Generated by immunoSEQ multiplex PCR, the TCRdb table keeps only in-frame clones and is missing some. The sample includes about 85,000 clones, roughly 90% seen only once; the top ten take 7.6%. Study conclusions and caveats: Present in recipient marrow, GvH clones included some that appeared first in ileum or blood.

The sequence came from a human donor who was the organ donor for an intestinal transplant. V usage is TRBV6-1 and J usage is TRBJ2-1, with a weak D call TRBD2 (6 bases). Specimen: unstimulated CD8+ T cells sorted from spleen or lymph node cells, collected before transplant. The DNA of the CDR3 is TGTGCCAGCAGTGAGTGGCGGGATGGGTACAATGAGCAGTTCTTC. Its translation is CASSEWRDGYNEQFF.